The rows below give T cell receptor beta chains drawn from one sample of a study of cytomegalovirus exposure and HLA in healthy donors. The repertoire was sequenced with immunoSEQ multiplex PCR; TCRdb's copy has only in-frame clones and lacks some. The sample consists of some 90,000 clones, around 74% of them appearing once. Input material: PBMCs. Receptors were obtained from a woman aged 70 to 79 in good health and CMV-seropositive. The CDR3 runs from the conserved cysteine through the conserved F or W. The D gene is left open where the match is weak. Only some rows state a clone size, as once, few, many or a class for expanded clones.

size,V,J,D,CDR3,DNA
many,TRBV19,TRBJ1-5,NA,CASSMPTGNRYQPQHF,TGTGCCAGTAGTATGCCCACAGGGAACCGTTATCAGCCCCAGCATTTT
few,TRBV28,TRBJ2-2,TRBD2,CASRDYYTGELFF,TGTGCCAGCCGGGACTACTACACCGGGGAGCTGTTTTTT
NA,TRBV6-4,TRBJ1-1,NA,CASSGGSSTEAFF,TGTGCCAGCAGCGGGGGATCCTCTACTGAAGCTTTCTTT
NA,TRBV6-5,TRBJ2-2,TRBD1,CASSYRADRTGELFF,TGTGCCAGCAGTTACCGGGCGGACAGGACTGGGGAGCTGTTTTTT
once,TRBV5-1,TRBJ2-7,NA,CASSWGASSDEQYF,TGCGCCAGCAGCTGGGGAGCCTCCAGCGACGAGCAGTACTTC
NA,TRBV6-6,TRBJ1-6,NA,CASSYQSPLHF,TGTGCCAGCAGTTACCAGTCACCCCTCCACTTT
NA,TRBV9,TRBJ2-1,NA,CASSDVGGKNYNEQFF,TGTGCCAGCAGCGACGTAGGCGGGAAAAACTACAATGAGCAGTTCTTC
NA,TRBV28,TRBJ1-2,NA,CASLILGTGYGYTF,TGTGCCAGCTTAATACTCGGGACTGGCTATGGCTACACCTTC
large,TRBV29-1,TRBJ2-7,NA,CSALQQGLEQYF,TGCAGCGCTCTTCAACAGGGCCTCGAGCAGTACTTC
NA,TRBV5-1,TRBJ2-2,NA,CASSSQYTGELFF,TGCGCCAGCAGCTCACAATACACCGGGGAGCTGTTTTTT
NA,TRBV11-1,TRBJ2-7,TRBD2,CASTYSGSQSYEQYF,TGTGCCAGCACTTATAGCGGGTCCCAGAGCTACGAGCAGTACTTC
NA,TRBV10-3,TRBJ2-7,NA,CAISESGPSYEQYF,TGTGCCATCAGTGAGTCGGGGCCCTCCTACGAGCAGTACTTC
once,TRBV28,TRBJ1-4,NA,CASSVPSDEKLFF,TGTGCCAGCAGTGTCCCCTCGGATGAAAAACTGTTTTTT
NA,TRBV9,TRBJ2-3,NA,CASNPLTDTQYF,TGTGCCAGCAATCCCCTCACAGATACGCAGTATTTT